The T cell receptor beta chain under discussion was sequenced for a study of T cells in Graves' hyperthyroidism and ophthalmopathy. The investigators amplified TCR beta CDR3 regions from RNA transcripts. First-round RT-PCR targeting the TCR CDR3 was performed with the HTBI primer set. TCRdb reanalysed the multiplex PCR reads using MiXCR and keeps one entry per CDR3 protein. The data contain around 700,000 distinct CDR3 sequences, over 35% of them seen just once; the ten biggest clones take up less than 40%. Trimming removed 5 bases at V and 4 bases at J, with 18 bases between. CDR3 length: 16 amino acids. Newly diagnosed hyperthyroidism patients aged 18 to 65 years had disease lasting under 2 months. Out of roughly 10 ml of fresh peripheral blood came the PBMCs. This clonotype has at least ten counts.

Sample: blood. The source of this sequence is a woman between 40 and 55 years old with Graves' hyperthyroidism. The V and J genes are TRBV12-3 or TRBV12-4 and TRBJ1-5; no clear D gene. CDR3 in DNA: TGTGCCAGCAGTCCCGAATGGGCAGGTCAAAATCAGCCCCAGCATTTT. This translates into CASSPEWAGQNQPQHF.